This T cell receptor (beta chain) comes out of a study of technical replicates of blood from a few donors. Germline V CDR1 and CDR2: SGHNT, YYREEE (reference sequence). After removal of 4 bases from V and 7 bases from J, the junction contained 9 bases not matched to a gene. CDR3 size: 15 residues. Sequenced by immunoSEQ multiplex PCR; TCRdb stores in-frame clones only, minus some. The sample gives 85,000 to 100,000 clones, more than 90% of which show up once; 0.22% is in the top ten. Sequencing was done on a sample of T cells isolated from PBMCs. This clonotype originated in a human donor in good health. V gene TRBV5-4 combines with J gene TRBJ2-7, with 12 bases that match TRBD1. The CDR3 DNA sequence: TGTGCCAGCAGCCCCGGGGGGGACAGGGGGCGTGAGCAGTACTTC. Residues: CASSPGGDRGREQYF. Full variable domain (remainder filled in from reference TRBV5-4 and TRBJ2-7): ETGVTQSPTHLIKTRGQQVTLRCSSQSGHNTVSWYQQALGQGPQFIFQYYREEENGRGNFPPRFSGLQFPNYSSELNVNALELDDSALYLCASSPGGDRGREQYFGPGTRLTVT.